The present entry profiles one TCR beta chain with its context. Libraries were prepared by immunoSEQ multiplex PCR; TCRdb keeps only in-frame clonotypes and omits some of them. Counted here are 300,000 to 350,000 clones, about 88% occurring once; the ten biggest clones make up 6.4%. The record originates from a study of Ad26.COV2.S vaccination and SARS-CoV-2 variants. Treatment noted: roughly 18 received Ad26.COV2.S at low or high dose, single or two shots; a few received placebo; per-sample allocation not given. Sampling occurred on day 63 after the first vaccine or placebo injection. The CDR3 has 16 residues. Trimming removed 8 bases from V and 3 bases from J; junction bases left unmatched: 13. CDR1 and CDR2 from the germline V gene are SGHTA and FQGNSA.

This TCR came from a person aged 18 to 65 who received the Ad26.COV2.S COVID-19 vaccine or a placebo. The chain has TRBV7-2 and TRBJ2-3; 8 positions agree with TRBD2. This material consisted of peripheral blood, taken in a trial of Ad26.COV2.S vaccine versus placebo. CDR3 sequence: CASPPGGSAHTDTQYF. The CDR3 region has the DNA TGTGCCAGCCCGCCGGGGGGGTCAGCCCATACAGATACGCAGTATTTT.